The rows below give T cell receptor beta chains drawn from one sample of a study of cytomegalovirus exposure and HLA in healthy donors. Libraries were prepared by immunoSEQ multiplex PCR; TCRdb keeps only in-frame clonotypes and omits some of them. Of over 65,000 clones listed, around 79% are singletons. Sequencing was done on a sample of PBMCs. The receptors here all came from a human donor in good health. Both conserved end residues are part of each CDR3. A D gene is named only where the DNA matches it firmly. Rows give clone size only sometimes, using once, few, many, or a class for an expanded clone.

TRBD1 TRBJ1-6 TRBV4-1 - CASSQFLKTGSNSPLHF TGCGCCAGCAGCCAGTTCCTCAAGACAGGGAGTAATTCACCCCTCCACTTT
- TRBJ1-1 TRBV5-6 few CASSFGGLGEAFF TGTGCCAGCAGCTTCGGGGGGCTCGGTGAAGCTTTCTTT
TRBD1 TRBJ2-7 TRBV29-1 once CSADLGTGRDEQYF TGCAGCGCTGATCTAGGGACAGGGCGCGACGAGCAGTACTTC
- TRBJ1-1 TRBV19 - CASSPLGHNTEAFF TGTGCCAGTAGTCCCTTAGGACACAACACTGAAGCTTTCTTT
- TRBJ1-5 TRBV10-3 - CATGDSNQPQHF TGTGCCACGGGGGATAGCAATCAGCCCCAGCATTTT
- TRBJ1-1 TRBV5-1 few CASSGGGRNTEAFF TGCGCCAGCAGCGGGGGAGGACGGAACACTGAAGCTTTCTTT
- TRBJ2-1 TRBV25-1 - CASSLGRSWDEQFF TGTGCCAGCAGCCTGGGGCGGAGTTGGGATGAGCAGTTCTTC
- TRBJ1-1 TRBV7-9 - CASSLQGGTEAFF TGTGCCAGCAGCTTACAGGGCGGCACTGAAGCTTTCTTT
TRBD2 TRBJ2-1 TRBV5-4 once CASSFGSGGTYNEQFF TGTGCCAGCAGCTTTGGTAGCGGGGGTACCTACAATGAGCAGTTCTTC
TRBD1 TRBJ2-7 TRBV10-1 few CATEPGQGYEQYF TGCGCCACCGAGCCGGGACAGGGCTACGAGCAGTACTTC
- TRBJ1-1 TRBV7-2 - CASRRTGTWGTEAFF TGTGCCAGCAGACGTACAGGGACGTGGGGCACTGAAGCTTTCTTT
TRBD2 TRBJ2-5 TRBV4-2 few CASSQRAGEGETQYF TGTGCCAGCAGCCAGAGAGCGGGGGAGGGAGAGACCCAGTACTTC
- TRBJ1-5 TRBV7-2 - CASSLEPNPNQPQHF TGTGCCAGCAGCTTAGAGCCAAACCCTAATCAGCCCCAGCATTTT
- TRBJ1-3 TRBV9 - CASSYDKSSGNTIYF TGTGCCAGCAGCTATGACAAGAGCTCTGGAAACACCATATATTTT
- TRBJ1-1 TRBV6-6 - CASSHGVNTEAFF TGTGCCAGCAGCCACGGGGTGAACACTGAAGCTTTCTTT
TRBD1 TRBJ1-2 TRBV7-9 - CASSQGTGNGYPF TGTGCCAGCAGCCAGGGGACAGGGAATGGCTACCCCTTC
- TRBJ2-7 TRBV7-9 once CASSLVGGYEQYF TGTGCCAGCAGCTTAGTAGGAGGGTACGAGCAGTACTTC
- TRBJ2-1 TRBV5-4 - CAAYEEHNEQFF TGTGCCGCTTACGAGGAGCACAATGAGCAGTTCTTC
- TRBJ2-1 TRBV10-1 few CASSESGLGNEQFF TGCGCCAGCAGTGAGTCCGGGTTAGGTAATGAGCAGTTCTTC
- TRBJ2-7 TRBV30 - CAWSVWPRQNRNYEQYF TGTGCCTGGAGTGTATGGCCCCGACAGAACCGGAACTACGAGCAGTACTTC
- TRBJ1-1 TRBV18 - CASSPSGNTEAFF TGTGCCAGCTCACCTAGCGGGAACACTGAAGCTTTCTTT
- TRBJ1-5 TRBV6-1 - CASSDLDGRRNQPQHF TGTGCCAGCAGTGACCTCGACGGGAGACGCAATCAGCCCCAGCATTTT
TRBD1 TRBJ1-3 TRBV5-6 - CASSVGQGTGNTIYF TGTGCCAGCAGCGTTGGACAGGGCACTGGAAACACCATATATTTT
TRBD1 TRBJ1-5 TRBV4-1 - CASSQDPVGQGAYQPQHF TGCGCCAGCAGCCAAGATCCCGTCGGGCAGGGGGCTTATCAGCCCCAGCATTTT
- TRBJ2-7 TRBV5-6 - CASSFDSTYEQYF TGTGCCAGCAGCTTCGACAGTACTTACGAGCAGTACTTC
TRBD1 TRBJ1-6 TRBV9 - CASTLVAGGNSPLHF TGTGCCAGCACCCTAGTGGCAGGGGGCAATTCACCCCTCCACTTT
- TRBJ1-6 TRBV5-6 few CASSRPRRLSYNSPLHF TGTGCCAGCAGCCGCCCCAGGCGTCTCTCCTATAATTCACCCCTCCACTTT
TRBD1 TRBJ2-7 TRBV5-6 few CASSHRDSQTYEQYF TGTGCCAGCAGCCACCGGGACAGCCAAACCTACGAGCAGTACTTC
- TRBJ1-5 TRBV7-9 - CASTLGGGHQPQHF TGTGCCAGCACACTGGGTGGGGGCCATCAGCCCCAGCATTTT
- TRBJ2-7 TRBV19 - CASSMSTSNYRSYEQYF TGTGCCAGTAGTATGAGCACCTCGAACTATCGCTCCTACGAGCAGTACTTC
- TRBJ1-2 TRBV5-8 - CASSPRGVSRGYTF TGTGCCAGCAGCCCGCGGGGGGTTTCGCGGGGCTACACCTTC
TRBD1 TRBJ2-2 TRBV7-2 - CASRGQGYTGELFF TGTGCCAGCAGAGGACAGGGGTACACCGGGGAGCTGTTTTTT
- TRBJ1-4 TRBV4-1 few CASSQEGQGSYKLFF TGCGCCAGCAGCCAAGAAGGGCAGGGTTCGTATAAACTGTTTTTT
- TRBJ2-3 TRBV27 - CASSPTIVSTQYF TGTGCCAGCAGTCCCACCATAGTCTCGACGCAGTATTTT
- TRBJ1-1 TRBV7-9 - CASSPRPGTEAFF TGTGCCAGCAGCCCTCGACCGGGCACTGAAGCTTTCTTT
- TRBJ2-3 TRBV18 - CASSLGGPGTDTQYF TGTGCCAGCTCCCTCGGAGGGCCAGGAACAGATACGCAGTATTTT
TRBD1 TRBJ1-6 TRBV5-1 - CASSPGQGWESPLHF TGCGCCAGCAGTCCGGGACAGGGTTGGGAGTCACCCCTCCACTTT
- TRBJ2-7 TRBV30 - CTWSRNRLSSYEQYF TGTACCTGGTCAAGGAACCGACTTAGCTCCTACGAGCAGTACTTC
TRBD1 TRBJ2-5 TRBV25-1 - CASSESPRQGARETQYF TGTGCCAGCAGTGAATCCCCGCGACAGGGGGCTAGGGAGACCCAGTACTTC
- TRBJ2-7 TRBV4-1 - CASSQVVTGSPYEQYF TGCGCCAGCAGCCAGGTGGTTACAGGGTCCCCCTACGAGCAGTACTTC
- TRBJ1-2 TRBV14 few CASSQVQHGYTF TGTGCCAGCAGCCAAGTACAGCATGGCTACACCTTC
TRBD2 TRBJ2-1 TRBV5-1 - CASSPRTSGNNEQFF TGCGCCAGCAGCCCGAGGACTAGCGGGAACAATGAGCAGTTCTTC
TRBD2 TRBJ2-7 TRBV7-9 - CASSSVIAGGHGEQYF TGTGCCAGCAGCTCGGTAATAGCGGGGGGACACGGGGAGCAGTACTTC
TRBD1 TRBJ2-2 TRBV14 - CASSKPGQAVWGNTGELFF TGTGCCAGCAGCAAACCGGGACAGGCAGTTTGGGGGAACACCGGGGAGCTGTTTTTT
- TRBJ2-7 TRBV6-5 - CASSDRDTNYEQYF TGTGCCAGCAGTGACCGGGACACCAACTACGAGCAGTACTTC
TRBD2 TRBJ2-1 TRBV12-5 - CASGWTGGPGNEQFF TGTGCTAGTGGTTGGACGGGGGGGCCCGGGAATGAGCAGTTCTTC